The 27 T cell receptor beta chains reported below all come from one sample, sequenced in a study of blood T cell repertoires in COVID-19. Libraries were prepared by immunoSEQ multiplex PCR; TCRdb keeps only in-frame clonotypes and omits some of them. The sample shows approximately 70,000 clones, around 90% of them seen only once. Sequences were obtained from peripheral blood. These TCRs come from a woman in her forties or fifties with COVID-19, enrolled during active disease.

The chain employs TRBV7-8 and TRBJ2-5; 7 nucleotides line up with TRBD2. V lost 8 bases, J lost 4 bases, and 10 bases stayed unmatched. Germline V CDR1 and CDR2: SGHVS, FQNEAQ. CDR3 size: 14 residues. CDR3 nucleotide sequence: TGTGCCAGCCGGCCAGTAGCGGGCTCAGAGACCCAGTACTTC. Translated, it gives CASRPVAGSETQYF.

J is TRBJ2-1 and V is TRBV7-2, with a tentative D call TRBD2 (5 bases). The CDR3 length is 16 residues. V was clipped by 5 bases and J by 1 base, with 15 bases between them. The germline CDR1 and CDR2 sequences are SGHTA and FQGNSA. CDR3 sequence reads: CASSGIRGSSYNEQFF. As DNA, the CDR3 is TGTGCCAGCAGCGGCATCCGAGGGAGTTCCTACAATGAGCAGTTCTTC.

The chain combines TRBV7-2 with TRBJ2-1, with 9 bases aligning to TRBD2. Germline CDR1 reads SGHTA; CDR2 reads FQGNSA. There are 18 residues in the CDR3. After removal of 5 bases from V and 3 bases from J, the junction contained 14 bases not matched to a gene. The CDR3 bases are TGTGCCAGCAGCCCGCACTTAGGTAGCGGGAGATACTACAATGAGCAGTTCTTC. This encodes CASSPHLGSGRYYNEQFF.

This chain links TRBV25-1 with TRBJ1-6; 7 bases map to TRBD1. V gave up 0 bases and J gave up 13 bases; unmatched junction bases: 9. The germline V gene encodes CDR1 MGHDK and CDR2 SYGVNS. The CDR3 loop spans 15 amino acids. The CDR3 loop reads CASSEYRDSIGPLHF. DNA for the CDR3: TGTGCCAGCAGTGAATACCGGGACAGTATTGGCCCCCTCCACTTT.

V is TRBV3-1 (or the pseudogene TRBV3-2) and J is TRBJ1-2, with D possibly TRBD1 on 5 matching bases. The germline V gene has CDR1 LGHDT and CDR2 YNNKEL (reference sequence). This CDR3 is built from 14 residues. V was clipped by 4 bases and J by 1 base, with 10 bases between them. The CDR3 region is CASSPRQYNYGYTF. The CDR3 coding sequence is TGTGCCAGCAGCCCCCGACAGTATAACTATGGCTACACCTTC.

This chain joins TRBV13 and TRBJ2-7, with D perhaps TRBD1 (5 bases). V shed 1 base and J shed 1 base, with 5 bases lying between them. Germline CDR1 and CDR2: PRHDT and FYEKMQ (reference sequence). The CDR3 runs 13 residues. CDR3 DNA sequence: TGTGCCAGCAGCTTAGACAGGTCCTACGAGCAGTACTTC. It yields the protein CASSLDRSYEQYF.

This chain joins TRBV6-2 or TRBV6-3 and TRBJ2-7, with D uncertain. The CDR3 sequence is 15 residues long. Looked up from germline, CDR1 is MNHEY and CDR2 is SVGEGT. Trimming shortened V by 1 base and J by 6 bases, and 16 bases separated the two germline ends. CDR3 DNA sequence: TGTGCCAGCAGTTACTATAGGAGCCTTGATCTCGAGCAGTACTTC. Translated: CASSYYRSLDLEQYF.

This clone was recorded once. V usage is TRBV18 and J usage is TRBJ2-2; 10 positions agree with TRBD1. The CDR3 spans 17 residues. V lost 5 bases to trimming and J lost 5 bases; unmatched junction nucleotides: 11. Germline V gene data show CDR1 as KGHSH and CDR2 as LQKENI. CDR3 loop: CASSRAGTGERTGELFF. CDR3 nucleotide sequence: TGTGCCAGCTCAAGAGCCGGGACAGGGGAAAGGACCGGGGAGCTGTTTTTT.

For this clone: This sample includes further DNA sequences coding for the same CDR3. The J gene is TRBJ1-4, the V gene TRBV19; TRBD1 is a possible D gene (5 bases). The V and J ends lost 3 bases and 0 bases respectively, with 8 bases between them. From germline, CDR1 is LNHDA and CDR2 SQIVND (reference sequence). The CDR3 is made up of 15 amino acids. The CDR3 is CASSIRGATNEKLFF. CDR3 nucleotide sequence: TGTGCCAGTAGTATTCGGGGGGCAACTAATGAAAAACTGTTTTTT.

This chain links TRBV13 with TRBJ1-1, with D hard to call. The ends were cut back, 3 bases at V and 4 bases at J, with 3 bases in the middle. Looked up from germline, CDR1 is PRHDT and CDR2 is FYEKMQ (reference sequence). CDR3 size: 11 residues. CDR3 nucleotide sequence: TGTGCCAGCAGCTTCGGCACTGAAGCTTTCTTT. This translates into CASSFGTEAFF. Complete variable domain (other parts from reference TRBV13 and TRBJ1-1): AAGVIQSPRHLIKEKRETATLKCYPIPRHDTVYWYQQGPGQDPQFLISFYEKMQSDKGSIPDRFSAQQFSDYHSELNMSSLELGDSALYFCASSFGTEAFFGQGTRLTVV.

V and J are TRBV5-3 and TRBJ1-1; 8 positions match TRBD1. TRBV5-3 is placed among ORFs of uncertain function. Unmatched junction bases numbered 11, after V lost 3 bases and J lost 1 base. The CDR3 loop spans 17 amino acids. This chain's CDR3 is CARSSHSTGTGNTEAFF. The CDR3 DNA reads TGTGCCAGAAGCTCACACAGTACCGGGACAGGGAACACTGAAGCTTTCTTT.

V and J are TRBV30 and TRBJ2-1, with TRBD2 matching 10 bases. This CDR3 is 15 amino acids long. Germline-derived CDR1 and CDR2 are GTSNPN and SVGIG (reference sequence). Trimming took 0 bases from V and 8 from J; bases not matched to a gene: 7. The CDR3 is CAWSVGLAGVDEQFF. CDR3 nucleotide sequence: TGTGCCTGGAGTGTAGGCCTAGCGGGAGTTGATGAGCAGTTCTTC.

This chain joins TRBV6-1 and TRBJ2-3, with 11 nucleotides matching TRBD2. The germline gives CDR1 MNHNS, CDR2 SASEGT. V shed 1 base and J 5 bases; nucleotides not matched to a gene: 8. This CDR3 is built from 17 residues. This CDR3 reads CASSEVIAGGVGDTQYF. CDR3 in DNA: TGTGCCAGCAGTGAAGTGATAGCGGGAGGGGTAGGAGATACGCAGTATTTT.

This chain uses TRBV27 with TRBJ2-6; D not certain. The CDR3 length is 14 residues. Per the germline V gene, CDR1 is MNHEY and CDR2 is SMNVEV (reference sequence). The V and J ends lost 4 bases and 0 bases respectively, with 4 bases between them. The CDR3 sequence: CASSSYSGANVLTF. CDR3 in DNA: TGTGCCAGCAGTTCTTACTCTGGGGCCAACGTCCTGACTTTC.

The V gene is TRBV9, the J gene TRBJ2-5; 8 nucleotides agree with TRBD1. The CDR3 extends over 14 amino acids. Germline V CDR1 and CDR2: SGDLS, YYNGEE. V shed 3 bases and J 9 bases; nucleotides not matched to a gene: 10. The CDR3: CASSEQGVPSAQYF. CDR3 DNA: TGTGCCAGCAGCGAACAGGGGGTTCCCTCGGCCCAGTACTTC.

This clone was seen once. The chain links TRBV7-2 to TRBJ2-1, with D maybe TRBD2 (7 bases). Trimming left V 5 bases short and J 8 bases short, with 16 bases between. Germline V gene sequence: CDR1 SGHTA, CDR2 FQGNSA. The CDR3 has 14 residues. The DNA for the CDR3 is TGTGCCAGCAGCCTTGCTCGGGGGGCACATGAGCAGTTCTTC. It codes for CASSLARGAHEQFF.

The gene calls are TRBV9 and TRBJ2-1, with 9 bases matching TRBD2. V shed 7 bases and J 7 bases; nucleotides not matched to a gene: 9. Germline CDR1 and CDR2: SGDLS and YYNGEE. CDR3 length: 14 residues. The CDR3 sequence: CASGFAGGMNEQFF. CDR3 nucleotide sequence: TGTGCCAGCGGCTTCGCGGGAGGGATGAATGAGCAGTTCTTC.

This rearrangement joins TRBV4-2 to TRBJ2-5, with 9 nucleotides matching TRBD2. This CDR3 is 15 amino acids long. The V gene end was trimmed by 0 bases and the J gene end by 2 bases; junction bases not matched to a gene: 1. Germline-derived CDR1 and CDR2 are LGHNA and YNFKEQ. The CDR3 region is CASSQDAGGQETQYF. DNA for the CDR3: TGTGCCAGCAGCCAAGACGCGGGGGGGCAAGAGACCCAGTACTTC.

CDR3 sequence (DNA): TGTGCCAGTCGAGTTCGACAGGGCTACAATGAGCAGTTCTTC. This codes for CASRVRQGYNEQFF. The gene calls are TRBV19 and TRBJ2-1; 7 bases map to TRBD1. This CDR3 has 14 amino acids. Per germline, CDR1 LNHDA and CDR2 SQIVND (reference sequence). V trimming: 8 bases; J trimming: 3 bases; junction bases outside the gene matches: 7. Together with reference TRBV19 and TRBJ2-1, the CDR3 gives the full variable domain: DGGITQSPKYLFRKEGQNVTLSCEQNLNHDAMYWYRQDPGQGLRLIYYSQIVNDFQKGDIAEGYSVSREKKESFPLTVTSAQKNPTAFYLCASRVRQGYNEQFFGPGTRLTVL.

The chain couples TRBV11-2 to TRBJ2-7; D gene ambiguous. This CDR3 comprises 13 residues. V lost 2 bases and J 1 base, leaving 6 bases between the germline ends. Looked up from germline, CDR1 is SGHAT and CDR2 is FQNNGV. The CDR3 loop is CASSLRQSYEQYF. DNA of the CDR3: TGTGCCAGCAGCTTAAGACAATCCTACGAGCAGTACTTC.

This clone came up once. This rearrangement joins TRBV5-6 to TRBJ1-1; 9 bases fit TRBD1. The CDR3 covers 16 residues. The germline V gene has CDR1 SGHDT and CDR2 YYEEEE. J lost 5 bases, V lost 4 bases, and 12 bases had no gene match. The CDR3 region is CASSIIPGQGKTEAFF. The DNA for the CDR3 is TGTGCCAGCAGCATTATCCCGGGACAGGGTAAGACTGAAGCTTTCTTT. The whole variable domain, remainder taken from reference TRBV5-6 and TRBJ1-1, is DAGVTQSPTHLIKTRGQQVTLRCSPKSGHDTVSWYQQALGQGPQFIFQYYEEEERQRGNFPDRFSGHQFPNYSSELNVNALLLGDSALYLCASSIIPGQGKTEAFFGQGTRLTVV.

The V gene is TRBV30, the J gene TRBJ2-7, with a tentative D call TRBD1 (6 bases). Deletions cut 1 base from V and 2 bases from J, with 9 bases between. Germline CDR1 and CDR2: GTSNPN and SVGIG (reference sequence). The CDR3 length is 13 residues. The CDR3 spells CAWSEQGPYEQYF. In DNA, the CDR3 is TGTGCCTGGAGTGAACAGGGACCCTACGAGCAGTACTTC.

The genes are TRBV2 and TRBJ2-3, with TRBD2 identical over 8 bases. The CDR3 has 15 amino acids. Looked up from germline, CDR1 is SNHLY and CDR2 is FYNNEI. Trimming took 4 bases from V and 2 from J; bases not matched to a gene: 5. The CDR3 region is CASSGVAGNTDTQYF. The CDR3 nucleotides read TGTGCCAGCAGTGGAGTAGCGGGAAACACAGATACGCAGTATTTT.

This clone has just a few counts. The genes are TRBV30 and TRBJ1-3, with a possible D match to TRBD1 (5 bases). The CDR3 length is 14 residues. Germline loops: CDR1 GTSNPN, CDR2 SVGIG (reference sequence). V was trimmed by 7 bases and J by 1 base, leaving 14 bases between them. DNA of the CDR3: TGTGCCTCGCAGGGCGGGGGGTCTGGAAACACCATATATTTT. Its protein product is CASQGGGSGNTIYF.

The chain combines TRBV5-1 with TRBJ2-5, with 8 bases that match TRBD2. Germline CDR1 is SGHRS and CDR2 is YFSETQ. The junction had 10 bases not matched to a gene; V was cut back by 4 bases and J by 5 bases. There are 15 residues in the CDR3. CDR3 sequence (DNA): TGCGCCAGCAGCCCAGAAGCGGGAGTGAGGGAGACCCAGTACTTC. Its translation: CASSPEAGVRETQYF.

This clone has more than one count but fewer than ten. The rearrangement uses TRBV4-1 and TRBJ1-2; 7 bases match TRBD1. V lost 3 bases and J lost 5; bases outside the gene matches: 18. CDR3 size: 18 residues. Germline assignment: CDR1 MGHRA and CDR2 YSYEKL. In nucleotides, the CDR3 is TGCGCCAGCAGCCAGACAGGGTTTGAGGGTTCGACCGGATATGGCTACACCTTC. Residues: CASSQTGFEGSTGYGYTF.

The chain joins TRBV7-9 to TRBJ2-1, with a tentative D call TRBD2 (6 bases). Trimming took 1 base from V and 10 from J, leaving 14 bases between them. Germline V CDR1 and CDR2: SEHNR, FQNEAQ (reference sequence). The CDR3 is made up of 14 amino acids. The CDR3 loop is CASSLGSGLWEQFF. CDR3 bases: TGTGCCAGCAGCTTAGGGTCGGGACTCTGGGAGCAGTTCTTC.